Listed below are T cell receptor beta chains from one sample, sequenced in a study of cytomegalovirus exposure and HLA in healthy donors. Profiled with immunoSEQ multiplex PCR; TCRdb holds only in-frame clones, not every one. In total, the table holds under 85,000 clones. The material sequenced was PBMCs. The origin of the receptors is a boy aged 10-17 years in good health and CMV-seronegative. The CDR3 runs from the conserved cysteine through the conserved F or W. The D gene is left open where the match is weak.

>-|TRBJ2-2|TRBV2
CASSVQDGELFF
TGTGCCAGCAGTGTACAAGACGGGGAGCTGTTTTTT
>TRBD2|TRBJ2-1|TRBV9
CASSVDGGGSSYNEQFF
TGTGCCAGCAGCGTAGACGGTGGCGGGAGCTCCTACAATGAGCAGTTCTTC
>-|TRBJ2-5|TRBV6-5
CASTDSDTQETQYF
TGTGCCAGCACCGACTCGGACACCCAAGAGACCCAGTACTTC
>-|TRBJ2-4|TRBV11-1
CASSFERFTRNIQYF
TGTGCCAGCAGCTTCGAGAGGTTTACAAGGAACATTCAGTACTTC
>-|TRBJ2-7|TRBV2
CASSEGGAADYEQYF
TGTGCCAGCAGTGAAGGTGGGGCGGCGGACTACGAGCAGTACTTC
>TRBD1|TRBJ2-1|TRBV5-1
CASSFSGQGIEQFF
TGCGCCAGCAGCTTCTCAGGACAGGGGATTGAGCAGTTCTTC
>TRBD2|TRBJ2-5|TRBV12-5
CASGTSGAGTQYF
TGTGCTAGTGGAACTAGCGGCGCCGGGACCCAGTACTTC
>TRBD1|TRBJ2-6|TRBV7-6
CASSAGQGAGGANVLTF
TGTGCCAGCAGCGCCGGACAGGGGGCGGGCGGGGCCAACGTCCTGACTTTC
>TRBD1|TRBJ1-2|TRBV7-9
CASSSGQGAGYGYTF
TGTGCCAGCAGCTCTGGACAGGGGGCAGGATATGGCTACACCTTC
>-|TRBJ2-2|TRBV29-1
CSVVQQSNTGELFF
TGCAGCGTTGTTCAACAGTCGAACACCGGGGAGCTGTTTTTT
>TRBD1|TRBJ1-2|TRBV27
CASSQLRGQANYGYTF
TGTGCCAGCAGTCAATTGAGGGGACAGGCTAACTATGGCTACACCTTC
>-|TRBJ1-4|TRBV6-6
CASSSTTVEKLFF
TGTGCCAGCAGTAGTACGACAGTTGAAAAACTGTTTTTT
>TRBD2|TRBJ2-3|TRBV19
CASSIAGGRRDTQYF
TGTGCCAGTAGTATTGCGGGGGGCAGAAGAGATACGCAGTATTTT
>TRBD1|TRBJ2-7|TRBV9
CASSVGQGHGEQYF
TGTGCCAGCAGCGTGGGACAGGGTCACGGCGAGCAGTACTTC
>-|TRBJ2-1|TRBV4-2
CASSQESSEATYNEQFF
TGTGCCAGCAGCCAAGAGTCTTCGGAGGCGACTTACAATGAGCAGTTCTTC
>-|TRBJ2-5|TRBV5-1
CASSLQGRETQYF
TGCGCCAGCAGCCTCCAGGGTCGGGAGACCCAGTACTTC
>-|TRBJ2-7|TRBV4-1
CASSPVGTAAGEQYF
TGCGCCAGCAGCCCAGTAGGGACCGCTGCGGGGGAGCAGTACTTC
>-|TRBJ1-5|TRBV11-2
CASSLEAGLNQPQHF
TGTGCCAGCAGCTTAGAGGCAGGATTAAATCAGCCCCAGCATTTT
>TRBD1|TRBJ2-2|TRBV18
CASSPPGQGAGELFF
TGTGCCAGCTCACCCCCGGGACAGGGGGCCGGGGAGCTGTTTTTT
>-|TRBJ1-1|TRBV25-1
CASSDGGGTEAFF
TGTGCCAGCAGTGACGGGGGTGGAACTGAAGCTTTCTTT
>-|TRBJ2-7|TRBV9
CASSVGDKVFGEQYF
TGTGCCAGCAGCGTAGGGGACAAGGTTTTTGGCGAGCAGTACTTC
>-|TRBJ2-7|TRBV19
CASSTDNYEQYF
TGTGCCAGTAGTACGGACAACTACGAGCAGTACTTC
>-|TRBJ2-2|TRBV18
CASSPVTSYAGELFF
TGTGCCAGCTCACCTGTGACTAGTTACGCCGGGGAGCTGTTTTTT
>TRBD1|TRBJ2-7|TRBV19
CASSSWGQEGYEQYF
TGTGCCAGTAGTTCTTGGGGACAGGAGGGCTACGAGCAGTACTTC
>TRBD1|TRBJ2-7|TRBV5-6
CASNFRGQGIHEQYF
TGTGCCAGCAACTTTAGAGGACAGGGAATTCACGAGCAGTACTTC
>TRBD1|TRBJ1-1|TRBV5-5
CASSSYRGTMNTEAFF
TGTGCCAGCAGCTCCTACAGGGGGACAATGAACACTGAAGCTTTCTTT
>TRBD2|TRBJ2-1|TRBV14
CASNPGTSGYNEQFF
TGTGCCAGCAACCCCGGGACTAGCGGTTACAATGAGCAGTTCTTC
>-|TRBJ2-7|TRBV25-1
CASATAAYEQYF
TGTGCCTCTGCGACAGCCGCCTACGAGCAGTACTTC
>-|TRBJ1-1|TRBV20-1
CSLREDTEAFF
TGCAGTCTCAGGGAGGACACTGAAGCTTTCTTT
>-|TRBJ1-1|TRBV7-8
CASSLRQGNTEAFF
TGTGCCAGCAGCTTAAGGCAGGGAAACACTGAAGCTTTCTTT
>-|TRBJ1-4|TRBV28
CASSSRVLVNEKLFF
TGTGCCAGCAGTTCGCGGGTTCTGGTTAATGAAAAACTGTTTTTT
>TRBD2|TRBJ2-7|TRBV28
CASMPGGRASREQYF
TGTGCCAGCATGCCGGGGGGGAGGGCCTCCCGCGAGCAGTACTTC
>TRBD1|TRBJ1-5|TRBV2
CASRPTGDSNQPQHF
TGTGCCAGCCGACCGACAGGGGACAGCAATCAGCCCCAGCATTTT
>-|TRBJ1-4|TRBV4-2
CASSVYTGGIGEKLFF
TGTGCCAGCAGTGTTTACACAGGCGGTATCGGCGAAAAACTGTTTTTT
>-|TRBJ2-7|TRBV7-9
CASRASERLSYEQYF
TGTGCCAGCCGTGCATCGGAGCGGCTCTCCTACGAGCAGTACTTC
>-|TRBJ1-5|TRBV5-8
CASSRGAGGSNQPQHF
TGTGCCAGCAGCCGTGGAGCCGGGGGGAGCAATCAGCCCCAGCATTTT
>-|TRBJ1-6|TRBV14
CASSQVPKTVSDSPLHF
TGTGCCAGCAGCCAAGTGCCCAAGACAGTTTCCGATTCACCCCTCCACTTT
>-|TRBJ1-1|TRBV7-9
CASSLDGFMNTEAFF
TGTGCCAGCAGCCTTGATGGCTTCATGAACACTGAAGCTTTCTTT
>TRBD2|TRBJ2-1|TRBV9
CASSGGTSGGEGQFF
TGTGCCAGCAGCGGTGGGACTAGCGGGGGGGAGGGGCAGTTCTTC
>-|TRBJ1-3|TRBV6-5
CASSAGSTRNTIYF
TGTGCCAGCAGTGCGGGGTCCACCAGAAACACCATATATTTT
>TRBD1|TRBJ1-5|TRBV18
CASSRGQDQPQHF
TGTGCCAGCTCACGCGGACAGGATCAGCCCCAGCATTTT
>-|TRBJ2-7|TRBV9
CASSSRDKYEQYF
TGTGCCAGCAGCTCACGGGACAAATACGAGCAGTACTTC
>TRBD1|TRBJ2-2|TRBV27
CASSPGPGTGVGNTGELFF
TGTGCCAGCAGCCCTGGTCCCGGGACAGGGGTCGGGAACACCGGGGAGCTGTTTTTT
>TRBD2|TRBJ2-4|TRBV9
CASSGGGTSANIQYF
TGTGCCAGCAGCGGGGGCGGGACTAGCGCAAACATTCAGTACTTC
>-|TRBJ1-2|TRBV5-6
CASSLGTDYGEAF
TGTGCCAGCAGCTTGGGGACGGACTATGGTGAGGCCTTC
>TRBD2|TRBJ2-7|TRBV5-4
CASSDFGLAVSYEQYF
TGTGCCAGCAGCGACTTCGGACTAGCGGTCTCCTACGAGCAGTACTTC
>-|TRBJ2-1|TRBV5-6
CASSLGGGHNEQFF
TGTGCCAGCAGCCTTGGGGGAGGACACAATGAGCAGTTCTTC
>-|TRBJ2-7|TRBV6-5
CASRRAQVHEQYF
TGTGCCAGCCGGCGAGCCCAGGTCCACGAGCAGTACTTC
>TRBD1|TRBJ1-2|TRBV7-2
CASSPGQGASYGYTF
TGTGCCAGCAGTCCTGGACAGGGGGCTTCCTATGGCTACACCTTC
>-|TRBJ1-1|TRBV5-1
CASSLGRGRDTEAFF
TGCGCCAGCAGCTTGGGCAGGGGAAGGGACACTGAAGCTTTCTTT
>TRBD1|TRBJ2-7|TRBV7-9
CASSLTSGTGSGEQYF
TGTGCCAGCAGCTTGACCTCCGGGACAGGGTCTGGCGAGCAGTACTTC
>TRBD2|TRBJ2-3|TRBV6-4
CASSGAGGRDTQYF
TGTGCCAGCAGTGGAGCGGGGGGAAGGGATACGCAGTATTTT
>-|TRBJ1-2|TRBV6-5
CATSLGLFYGYTF
TGTGCCACCTCCTTGGGGCTGTTCTATGGCTACACCTTC
>TRBD1|TRBJ1-2|TRBV27
CASRPAGQGYGYTF
TGTGCCAGCAGACCCGCCGGACAGGGCTATGGCTACACCTTC
>-|TRBJ1-5|TRBV27
CASGGGGREPQHF
TGTGCCAGCGGTGGGGGGGGCCGAGAGCCCCAGCATTTT
>TRBD1|TRBJ2-1|TRBV5-1
CASSLAGQGTSNEQFF
TGCGCCAGCAGCTTGGCTGGACAGGGGACCTCCAATGAGCAGTTCTTC
>-|TRBJ1-5|TRBV25-1
CASSDSLSNQPQHF
TGTGCCAGCAGTGACAGTCTTAGCAATCAGCCCCAGCATTTT
>TRBD1|TRBJ1-1|TRBV9
CASSPYGTGGFTEAFF
TGTGCCAGCAGCCCTTACGGGACAGGGGGGTTCACTGAAGCTTTCTTT
>-|TRBJ2-7|TRBV7-9
CASSPLAGLPYEQYF
TGTGCCAGCAGCCCCCTGGCAGGGCTCCCCTACGAGCAGTACTTC
>-|TRBJ1-1|TRBV7-9
CASSSGGDTEAFF
TGTGCCAGCAGCTCGGGAGGTGACACTGAAGCTTTCTTT